Below are 5 T cell receptor beta chains sequenced from a single sample in a study of cytomegalovirus exposure and HLA in healthy donors. The study ran its PCR with 60 Vbeta and 13 Jbeta primers. Measured with immunoSEQ multiplex PCR; TCRdb has only the in-frame clones, and not every one. This sample yields around 180,000 clones, of which about 80% are seen a single time; roughly 5% belongs to the top ten. The sample was PBMCs. The receptors were sampled from a young man in good health and CMV-seronegative.

CDR3 DNA: TGTGCCAGCAGCGTAGCAACTAGCACAGATACGCAGTATTTT. It yields the protein CASSVATSTDTQYF. The genes are TRBV9 and TRBJ2-3; D remains ambiguous. V was cut by 0 bases and J by 0 bases, with 5 bases left in between. CDR3 size: 14 residues. The germline CDR1 and CDR2 sequences are SGDLS and YYNGEE. Using reference TRBV9 and TRBJ2-3 for the parts outside the CDR3, the full variable domain is DSGVTQTPKHLITATGQRVTLRCSPRSGDLSVYWYQQSLDQGLQFLIQYYNGEERAKGNILERFSAQQFPDLHSELNLSSLELGDSALYFCASSVATSTDTQYFGPGTRLTVL.

The J gene is TRBJ1-6, the V gene TRBV7-9; TRBD1 aligns across 8 bases. The V and J ends lost 4 bases and 9 bases, in that order; junction bases with no gene match: 8. Germline V gene lookup returns CDR1 SEHNR and CDR2 FQNEAQ (reference sequence). CDR3 length: 15 amino acids. The CDR3 protein is CASSSSTGVISPLHF. The CDR3 region has the DNA TGTGCCAGCAGCTCCTCGACAGGGGTGATTTCACCCCTCCACTTT.

The chain joins TRBV19 to TRBJ2-3, with 7 bases identical to TRBD1. After removal of 6 bases from V and 11 bases from J, the junction contained 8 bases not matched to a gene. The CDR3 is 12 amino acids. Germline CDR1 and CDR2: LNHDA and SQIVND (reference sequence). The CDR3 bases are TGTGCCAGTAGACAGGGGTATGGTGGGCAGTATTTT. Its protein is CASRQGYGGQYF.

The CDR3 reads CASSPSPGPDYEQYF. The CDR3 DNA is TGTGCCAGCAGCCCCTCCCCAGGTCCAGACTACGAGCAGTACTTC. The V and J genes are TRBV11-2 and TRBJ2-7; no clear D gene. Germline values: CDR1 SGHAT, CDR2 FQNNGV. This CDR3 contains 15 residues. The V and J ends lost 5 bases and 3 bases respectively, with 17 bases between them.

J is TRBJ1-5 and V is TRBV27; TRBD1 matches at 7 bases. CDR1 MNHEY and CDR2 SMNVEV come from the germline V gene (reference sequence). This CDR3 spans 14 amino acids. J gave up 7 bases and V 0 bases, and 3 bases lay outside the gene matches. As DNA, the CDR3 is TGTGCCAGCAGTTTATCATACAGGGGCCAGCCCCAGCATTTT. This gives the protein CASSLSYRGQPQHF.